The TCR beta chain under discussion was sequenced for a study of cytomegalovirus exposure and HLA in healthy donors. General study points: Productive status was seen about 90% or about 30% of the time for most TCR beta V segments in an earlier analysis.

The CDR3 runs 18 residues. The V gene lost 5 bases and the J gene lost 1 base, with 21 bases spanning the gap. Germline lookup yields CDR1 SGHDT and CDR2 YYEEEE. For this clone: No antigen is known for it.

The study ran its PCR with 60 Vbeta and 13 Jbeta primers. Using immunoSEQ multiplex PCR, the repertoire was profiled, and TCRdb retains in-frame clones only, with some absent. This table has under 110,000 clones, around 82% appearing once. The source is a middle-aged man in good health and CMV-seronegative. The genes are TRBV5-6 and TRBJ2-2, with D perhaps TRBD1 (5 bases). Material for sequencing was PBMCs. CDR3 protein: CASSGVRGPDRNTGELFF. The CDR3 DNA reads as TGTGCCAGCAGTGGGGTAAGGGGCCCGGATAGGAACACCGGGGAGCTGTTTTTT.